This is a list of T cell receptor beta chains from one sample in a study of CD8+ T cells in alopecia areata. This table comes from immunoSEQ multiplex PCR, and its TCRdb copy is limited to in-frame clones, with some not included. This table holds approximately 180,000 clones, almost 65% found once. This specimen consisted of CD4+ T cells sorted from blood, obtained at week 0. The receptors derive from a human donor with alopecia areata. Both conserved end residues are part of each CDR3. The D gene is left open where the match is weak. Clone size is given for some rows only: seen once, a few or many times, or a class if the clone is expanded.

>TRBJ1-2|TRBV15|15|-|-
TGTGCCACCAGCAGAGGGGGGCAGCAGAACTATGGCTACACCTTC
CATSRGGQQNYGYTF
>TRBJ2-5|TRBV11-1|14|-|-
TGTGCCAGCAGCTTAGAGCCCGCCGGGGGGACCCAGTACTTC
CASSLEPAGGTQYF
>TRBJ2-1|TRBV14|11|-|few
TGTGCCAGCAGCACAGCTAATGAGCAGTTCTTC
CASSTANEQFF
>TRBJ1-4|TRBV29-1|13|TRBD1|-
TGCAGCGTTACAGGGGTCCAAGGGGAAAAACTGTTTTTT
CSVTGVQGEKLFF
>TRBJ2-7|TRBV29-1|15|-|-
TGCAGCGTTTCAGGGGCAGGCGAACAAATTCACAAGCAGTACTTC
CSVSGAGEQIHKQYF
>TRBJ2-3|TRBV29-1|14|TRBD2|-
TGCAGCGTTGCGCTAGCAGCGGGGCCAGATACGCAGTATTTT
CSVALAAGPDTQYF
>TRBJ1-1|TRBV23-1|12|-|-
TGCGCCAGCAGTCAATCAGACACTGAAGCTTTCTTT
CASSQSDTEAFF
>TRBJ2-7|TRBV7-2|13|-|-
TGTGCCAGCAGCTCGGGACGGTTCTACGAGCAGTACTTC
CASSSGRFYEQYF
>TRBJ2-3|TRBV4-2|14|-|-
TGTGCCAGCAGCCAAGATGTCCGCACAGATACGCAGTATTTT
CASSQDVRTDTQYF
>TRBJ1-2|TRBV2|13|TRBD1|-
TGTGCCAGCAGTGAGACAGGGAACTATGGCTACACCTTC
CASSETGNYGYTF
>TRBJ1-6|TRBV4-1|16|-|-
TGCGCCAGCAGCCAAGGGGTTGGCTCCTATAATTCACCCCTCCACTTT
CASSQGVGSYNSPLHF
>TRBJ1-1|TRBV15|12|-|-
TGTGCCACCACTGGATTGAACACTGAAGCTTTCTTT
CATTGLNTEAFF
>TRBJ2-1|TRBV29-1|11|-|few
TGCAGCGCCGACTTCTACAATGAGCAGTTCTTC
CSADFYNEQFF
>TRBJ2-1|TRBV18|16|-|many
TGTGCCAGCTCACCAACGGGAGCTCCCCCCAACTCGGAGGGGTTCTTC
CASSPTGAPPNSEGFF
>TRBJ2-3|TRBV7-3|15|TRBD2|-
TGTGCCAGCAGCTTAATGAGCGGGGCGACAGATACGCAGTATTTT
CASSLMSGATDTQYF
>TRBJ2-7|TRBV10-3|14|TRBD2|few
TGTGCCGTAGCAAGACTAGCGGGGGGTTACGAGCAGTACTTC
CAVARLAGGYEQYF
>TRBJ2-2|TRBV5-1|16|-|-
TGCGCCAGCAGCTTGACCGCTTCAGGGAACACCGGGGAGCTGTTTTTT
CASSLTASGNTGELFF
>TRBJ2-2|TRBV29-1|13|-|-
TGCAGCGCCCAAACTAGAAAAGCCGGGGAGCTGTTTTTT
CSAQTRKAGELFF
>TRBJ2-7|TRBV7-2|13|-|-
TGTGCCAGCAGTACCCTCAGCTCCTACGAGCAGTACTTC
CASSTLSSYEQYF
>TRBJ2-7|TRBV5-1|13|-|-
TGCGCCAGCAGCGTGGGCCTTTCCTACGAGCAGTACTTC
CASSVGLSYEQYF
>TRBJ2-5|TRBV29-1|13|-|-
TGCAGCGTTGCAGGGGGGCTTTTCGAGACCCAGTACTTC
CSVAGGLFETQYF
>TRBJ1-4|TRBV15|18|TRBD1|-
TGTGCCACCAGCAGAACGGTCGGTACGGGACAGGGGTCTGAAAAACTGTTTTTT
CATSRTVGTGQGSEKLFF
>TRBJ1-4|TRBV9|15|-|-
TGTGCCAGCAGCGATTCATCGGGGGCGAGTGAAAAACTGTTTTTT
CASSDSSGASEKLFF
>TRBJ1-2|TRBV10-3|13|-|-
TGTGCCATCAGTGAGAATGGTAACTATGGCTACACCTTC
CAISENGNYGYTF
>TRBJ1-6|TRBV4-3|13|-|-
TGCGCCAGCAGCCGAAAAGAGGATTCACCCCTCCACTTT
CASSRKEDSPLHF
>TRBJ2-6|TRBV29-1|11|-|-
TGCAGCGTTTCTGGGGCCAACGTCCTGACTTTC
CSVSGANVLTF
>TRBJ1-1|TRBV29-1|13|-|-
TGCAGCGTTGCCGTTAAGGTGAACACTGAAGCTTTCTTT
CSVAVKVNTEAFF
>TRBJ2-1|TRBV30|15|TRBD2|-
TGTGCCTGGAGTAGAACTAGCGGGGGGTACAATGAGCAGTTCTTC
CAWSRTSGGYNEQFF
>TRBJ2-1|TRBV7-2|19|TRBD2|-
TGTGCCAGCAGTTCAGGACTAGCGGGGAAGTCGTCCCGGGGCAATGAGCAGTTCTTC
CASSSGLAGKSSRGNEQFF
>TRBJ2-1|TRBV27|15|-|-
TGTGCCAGCAGTCCCGTGGGGGGAATTGGCAATGAGCAGTTCTTC
CASSPVGGIGNEQFF
>TRBJ2-2|TRBV7-8|15|-|-
TGTGCCAGCAGCTCCCCTCAGGGCTCGCCCGGGGAGCTGTTTTTT
CASSSPQGSPGELFF
>TRBJ2-7|TRBV7-2|11|-|-
TGTGCCAGCAGCAAAGCCTACGAGCAGTACTTC
CASSKAYEQYF